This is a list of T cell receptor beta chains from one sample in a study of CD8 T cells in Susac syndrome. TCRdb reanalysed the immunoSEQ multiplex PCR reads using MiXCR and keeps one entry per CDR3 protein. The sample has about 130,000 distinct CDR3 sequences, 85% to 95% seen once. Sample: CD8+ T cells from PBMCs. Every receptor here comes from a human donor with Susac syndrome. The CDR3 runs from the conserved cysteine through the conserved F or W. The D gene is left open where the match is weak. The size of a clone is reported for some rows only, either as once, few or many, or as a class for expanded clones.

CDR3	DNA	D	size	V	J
CSASLIGSGRAYEQYF	TGCAGTGCTAGCCTCATTGGTAGCGGGAGAGCCTACGAGCAGTACTTC	TRBD2	-	TRBV20-1	TRBJ2-7
CASSQLVDRSLYEQYF	TGCGCCAGCAGCCAATTGGTGGACAGGAGTCTCTACGAGCAGTACTTC	TRBD1	-	TRBV4-1	TRBJ2-7
CSVEDPPRVVAFF	TGCAGCGTTGAAGACCCCCCTCGCGTTGTAGCTTTCTTT	-	-	TRBV29-1	TRBJ1-1
CASSPTGDTEAFF	TGTGCCAGCAGCCCGACAGGGGACACTGAAGCTTTCTTT	TRBD1	-	TRBV6-5	TRBJ1-1
CSVPGTDGYTF	TGCAGCGTTCCCGGGACGGATGGCTACACCTTC	-	-	TRBV29-1	TRBJ1-2
CASSRGSGANVLTF	TGTGCCAGCAGTAGGGGTTCGGGGGCCAACGTCCTGACTTTC	-	-	TRBV12-3/TRBV12-4	TRBJ2-6
CASTSGTSKNIQYF	TGTGCCAGCACAAGCGGGACATCGAAAAACATTCAGTACTTC	-	-	TRBV5-4	TRBJ2-4
CASSLLFNTGANVLTF	TGTGCCAGCAGTTTACTCTTTAACACTGGGGCCAACGTCCTGACTTTC	-	-	TRBV6-5	TRBJ2-6
CSARATEPRGEQYF	TGCAGTGCTAGAGCCACGGAGCCAAGGGGCGAGCAGTACTTC	-	once	TRBV20-1	TRBJ2-7
CATSRDGPNTEAFF	TGTGCCACCAGCAGAGATGGGCCGAACACTGAAGCTTTCTTT	-	-	TRBV15	TRBJ1-1
CASSSQTSGRAYEQYF	TGTGCCAGCAGCTCGCAAACTAGCGGGAGGGCCTACGAGCAGTACTTC	TRBD2	-	TRBV7-9	TRBJ2-7
CASSATGYNEQFF	TGTGCCAGCAGCGCTACAGGTTACAATGAGCAGTTCTTC	-	-	TRBV9	TRBJ2-1
CSARLRGEQYF	TGCAGTGCTAGGCTCCGGGGCGAGCAGTACTTC	-	once	TRBV20-1	TRBJ2-7
CASSLQGLGDYGYTF	TGTGCCAGCAGTCTACAGGGGCTTGGGGACTATGGCTACACCTTC	TRBD1	-	TRBV6-5	TRBJ1-2
CASSSHPGDSTLEQYF	TGTGCCAGCAGCTCCCACCCGGGGGACAGCACCTTGGAGCAGTACTTC	-	-	TRBV11-2	TRBJ2-7
CASSPPSGGRTRYEQYF	TGTGCCAGCAGCCCCCCCTCGGGCGGGAGGACCCGCTACGAGCAGTACTTC	TRBD2	-	TRBV3-1	TRBJ2-7
CAWSPGPLNQPQHF	TGTGCCTGGAGCCCCGGCCCCCTTAATCAGCCCCAGCATTTT	-	-	TRBV30	TRBJ1-5
CASSYGTGTFYGYTF	TGCGCCAGCAGCTACGGGACAGGGACCTTCTATGGCTACACCTTC	TRBD1	-	TRBV5-1	TRBJ1-2
CASSYFRLAGTYEQYF	TGTGCCAGCAGTTACTTCAGACTAGCGGGAACCTACGAGCAGTACTTC	TRBD2	-	TRBV6-2/TRBV6-3	TRBJ2-7
CASSLPPEAFF	TGTGCCAGCAGTTTGCCTCCTGAAGCTTTCTTT	-	-	TRBV27	TRBJ1-1
CAWSGTVSNQPQHF	TGTGCCTGGAGTGGGACGGTTAGCAATCAGCCCCAGCATTTT	-	-	TRBV30	TRBJ1-5
CASSFAGPNTEAFF	TGTGCCAGCAGTTTCGCGGGCCCCAACACTGAAGCTTTCTTT	-	-	TRBV12-3/TRBV12-4	TRBJ1-1
CASSFDRTHLTDNEQFF	TGTGCCAGCAGCTTCGATAGGACCCATCTGACTGACAATGAGCAGTTCTTC	-	-	TRBV11-2	TRBJ2-1
CSIRLGGNQPQHF	TGCAGCATAAGACTCGGGGGCAATCAGCCCCAGCATTTT	-	-	TRBV29-1	TRBJ1-5
CASSNSRTSTVYEQYF	TGTGCCAGCAGTAATTCCCGGACTTCGACGGTCTACGAGCAGTACTTC	-	-	TRBV28	TRBJ2-7
CASSQRGDTQYF	TGTGCCAGCAGCCAAAGAGGGGATACGCAGTATTTT	-	-	TRBV7-6	TRBJ2-3
CSVDRGGAFF	TGCAGCGTTGATCGGGGAGGAGCTTTCTTT	-	-	TRBV29-1	TRBJ1-1
CASSPLAGGPGEQYF	TGTGCCAGCAGTCCCCTAGCGGGAGGGCCCGGCGAGCAGTACTTC	TRBD2	-	TRBV27	TRBJ2-7
CSARAWGAVGYEQYF	TGCAGTGCTAGAGCCTGGGGGGCGGTCGGCTACGAGCAGTACTTC	-	-	TRBV20-1	TRBJ2-7
CANYPRGTRRSGRPKIKNIQYF	TGTGCCAACTACCCCCGGGGGACTCGTCGATCGGGACGCCCCAAGATAAAAAACATTCAGTACTTC	-	-	TRBV12-3/TRBV12-4	TRBJ2-4
CASSQVDSTYGYTF	TGTGCCAGCAGCCAAGTGGACAGCACCTATGGCTACACCTTC	-	-	TRBV14	TRBJ1-2
CASARQGMEEETQYF	TGTGCCAGCGCACGACAGGGGATGGAGGAGGAGACCCAGTACTTC	TRBD1	-	TRBV6-6	TRBJ2-5
CASSPLGGRGETQYF	TGCGCCAGCAGCCCGTTGGGGGGTAGGGGAGAGACCCAGTACTTC	-	-	TRBV4-1	TRBJ2-5
CASSSRDSPSTDTQYF	TGTGCCAGCAGCTCCCGAGATTCCCCTAGCACAGATACGCAGTATTTT	-	-	TRBV6-6	TRBJ2-3
CSVTDLAYEQYF	TGCAGCGTCACAGACCTAGCCTACGAGCAGTACTTC	-	-	TRBV29-1	TRBJ2-7
CASRDPGLSYEQYF	TGTGCCAGCAGAGATCCGGGACTGAGCTACGAGCAGTACTTC	-	-	TRBV28	TRBJ2-7
CATSASEGSVTSYTF	TGTGCCACCAGTGCGTCCGAGGGGTCTGTTACGAGCTACACCTTC	-	-	TRBV24-1	TRBJ1-2
CASSPMLAGYNEQFF	TGTGCCAGCAGCCCCATGCTAGCGGGGTACAATGAGCAGTTCTTC	TRBD2	-	TRBV3-1	TRBJ2-1
CATSRDRTPGPQRYEFF	TGTGCCACCAGCAGAGATCGGACTCCTGGTCCACAGCGGTACGAGTTCTTC	-	-	TRBV15	TRBJ2-1
CASTMEGEETQYF	TGTGCCAGCACAATGGAGGGAGAAGAGACCCAGTACTTC	-	once	TRBV2	TRBJ2-5